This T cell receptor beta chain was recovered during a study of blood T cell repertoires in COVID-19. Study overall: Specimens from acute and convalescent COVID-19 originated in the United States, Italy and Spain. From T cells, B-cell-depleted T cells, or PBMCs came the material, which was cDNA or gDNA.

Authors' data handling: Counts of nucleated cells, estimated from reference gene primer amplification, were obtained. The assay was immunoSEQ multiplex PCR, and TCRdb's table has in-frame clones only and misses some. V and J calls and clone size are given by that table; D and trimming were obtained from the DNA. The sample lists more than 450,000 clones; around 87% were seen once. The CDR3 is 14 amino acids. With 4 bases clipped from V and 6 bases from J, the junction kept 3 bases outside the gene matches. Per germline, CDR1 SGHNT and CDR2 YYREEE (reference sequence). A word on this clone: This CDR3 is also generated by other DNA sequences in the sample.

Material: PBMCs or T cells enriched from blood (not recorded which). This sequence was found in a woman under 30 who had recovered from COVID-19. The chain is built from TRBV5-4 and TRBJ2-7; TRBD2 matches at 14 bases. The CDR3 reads CASSRLAGGGEQYF. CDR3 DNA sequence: TGTGCCAGCAGCCGACTAGCGGGGGGGGGCGAGCAGTACTTC.